This T cell receptor beta chain was documented in a study of T cells in localized non-small cell lung cancer. Concerning this clone: What it binds is unknown.

Study-level results: Only one tumor region was sequenced, so heterogeneity remains possible. The greatest T cell clonality was found in uninvolved adjacent lung (higher than in tumor). Density of T cells in blood, when higher, went with longer overall survival. The study detected a median about 50 of the top 100 tumor clones in adjacent lung.

The germline V gene encodes CDR1 LNHDA and CDR2 SQIVND (reference sequence). This CDR3 has 16 residues. V was trimmed by 3 bases and J by 2 bases, leaving 15 bases between them. Clones were read by immunoSEQ multiplex PCR, and TCRdb kept only the in-frame ones, dropping some. The sample has approximately 88,000 clones, roughly 93% seen once. The chain combines TRBV19 with TRBJ2-3; TRBD2 might be the D (6 bases). The input for sequencing was PBMCs, taken before any cancer treatment. This clonotype was obtained from a woman aged 35 to 70 with stage II squamous cell lung carcinoma. CDR3 residues: CASSILAGSITDTQYF. In nucleotides, the CDR3 is TGTGCCAGTAGTATTCTCGCGGGGAGTATCACAGATACGCAGTATTTT.